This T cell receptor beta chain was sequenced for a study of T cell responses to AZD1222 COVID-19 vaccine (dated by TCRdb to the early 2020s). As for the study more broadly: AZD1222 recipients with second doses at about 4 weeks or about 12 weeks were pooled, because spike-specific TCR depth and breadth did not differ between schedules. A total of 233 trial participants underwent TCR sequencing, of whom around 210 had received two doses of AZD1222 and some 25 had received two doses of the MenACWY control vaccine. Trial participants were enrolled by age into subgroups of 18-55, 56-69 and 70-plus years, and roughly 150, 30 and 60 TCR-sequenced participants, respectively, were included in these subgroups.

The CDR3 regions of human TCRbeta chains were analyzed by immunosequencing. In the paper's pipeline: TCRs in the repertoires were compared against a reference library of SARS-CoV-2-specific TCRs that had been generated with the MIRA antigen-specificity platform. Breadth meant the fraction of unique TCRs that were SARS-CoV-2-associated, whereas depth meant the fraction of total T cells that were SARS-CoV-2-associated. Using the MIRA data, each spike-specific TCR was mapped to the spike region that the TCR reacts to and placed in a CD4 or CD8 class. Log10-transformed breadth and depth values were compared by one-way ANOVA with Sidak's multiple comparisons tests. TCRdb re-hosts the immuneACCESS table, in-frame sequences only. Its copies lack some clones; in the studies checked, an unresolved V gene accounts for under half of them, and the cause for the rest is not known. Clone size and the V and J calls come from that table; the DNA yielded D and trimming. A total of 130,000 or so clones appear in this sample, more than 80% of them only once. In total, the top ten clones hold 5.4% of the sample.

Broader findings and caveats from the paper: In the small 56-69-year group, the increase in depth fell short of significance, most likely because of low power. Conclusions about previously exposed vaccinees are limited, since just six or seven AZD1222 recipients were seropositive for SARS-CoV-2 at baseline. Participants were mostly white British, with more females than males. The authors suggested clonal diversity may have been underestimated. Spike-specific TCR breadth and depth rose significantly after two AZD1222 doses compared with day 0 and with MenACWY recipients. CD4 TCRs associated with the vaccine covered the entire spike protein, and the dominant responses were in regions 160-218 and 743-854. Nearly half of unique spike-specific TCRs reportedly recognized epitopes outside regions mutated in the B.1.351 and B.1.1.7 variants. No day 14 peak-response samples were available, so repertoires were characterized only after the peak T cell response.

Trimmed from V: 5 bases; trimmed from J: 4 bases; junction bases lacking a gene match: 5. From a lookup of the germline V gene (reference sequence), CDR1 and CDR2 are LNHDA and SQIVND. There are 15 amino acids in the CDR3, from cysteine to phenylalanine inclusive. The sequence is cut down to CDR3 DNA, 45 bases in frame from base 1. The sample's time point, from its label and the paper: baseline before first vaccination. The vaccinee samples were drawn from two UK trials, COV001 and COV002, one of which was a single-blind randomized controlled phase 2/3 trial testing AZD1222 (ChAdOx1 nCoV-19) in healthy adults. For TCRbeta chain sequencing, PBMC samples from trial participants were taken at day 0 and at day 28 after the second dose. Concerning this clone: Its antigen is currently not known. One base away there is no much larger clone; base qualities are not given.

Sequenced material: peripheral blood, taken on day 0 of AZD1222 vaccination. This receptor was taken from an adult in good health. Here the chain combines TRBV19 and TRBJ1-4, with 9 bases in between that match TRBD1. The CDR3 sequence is CASSFRDRVNEKLFF. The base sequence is TGTGCCAGTAGTTTCCGGGACAGGGTTAATGAAAAACTGTTTTTT.